This passage covers 19 T cell receptor beta chains from one sample sequenced in a study of shared clonotypes between healthy human individuals. Here immunoSEQ multiplex PCR was the method, and the copy in TCRdb shows in-frame clones only, minus some. Among 600,000 to 750,000 clones listed, around 77% were seen once. The sequenced material came from memory CD4+ T cells sorted from blood. Subset: CD45RA-negative fraction. The source of these receptors is a woman in her twenties or thirties in good health.

Only a few counts were recorded for this clone. J is TRBJ1-1 and V is TRBV6-5, with D possibly matching TRBD1 (5 bases). Germline V gives CDR1 MNHEY, CDR2 SVGAGI. There are 11 residues in the CDR3. Trimming pared 2 bases from V and 7 bases from J, leaving 5 bases between. CDR3 in amino acids: CASSYGGEAFF. CDR3 in DNA: TGTGCCAGCAGTTACGGGGGTGAAGCTTTCTTT.

The V gene is TRBV19, the J gene TRBJ2-3, with 8 bases that match TRBD2. The V segment lost 3 bases and the J segment 3 bases; nucleotides outside the gene matches: 2. Germline V gene sequence: CDR1 LNHDA, CDR2 SQIVND (reference sequence). The CDR3 loop spans 14 amino acids. CDR3 coding DNA: TGTGCCAGTAGTATCCAGCGGGAGACAGATACGCAGTATTTT. Amino acid sequence: CASSIQRETDTQYF.

The CDR3 sequence is CASSLVGVTVNTGELFF. In nucleotides, the CDR3 is TGTGCCAGCAGCTTAGTTGGGGTTACGGTGAACACCGGGGAGCTGTTTTTT. The gene calls are TRBV7-9 and TRBJ2-2, with D hard to call. The CDR3 extends over 17 amino acids. V was trimmed by 1 base and J by 1 base, leaving 13 bases between them. Germline CDR1 is SEHNR and CDR2 is FQNEAQ (reference sequence).

The rearrangement joins TRBV28 to TRBJ2-1; TRBD2 aligns across 13 bases. Trimming took 6 bases from V and 9 from J; bases not matched to a gene: 8. The CDR3 is 15 amino acids. Germline V gene sequence: CDR1 MDHEN, CDR2 SYDVKM. The CDR3 loop is CASSQLAGGPVEQFF. CDR3 DNA: TGTGCCAGCAGCCAACTAGCGGGAGGGCCCGTTGAGCAGTTCTTC. The full variable domain, its missing parts supplied by reference TRBV28 and TRBJ2-1, is DVKVTQSSRYLVKRTGEKVFLECVQDMDHENMFWYRQDPGLGLRLIYFSYDVKMKEKGDIPEGYSVSREKKERFSLILESASTNQTSMYLCASSQLAGGPVEQFFGPGTRLTVL.

This chain uses TRBV6-5 with TRBJ2-7; D is unclear. Germline V lookup: CDR1 MNHEY, CDR2 SVGAGI. Trimming removed 0 bases from V and 3 bases from J, with 6 bases in between. The CDR3 has 13 amino acids. CDR3 nucleotides: TGTGCCAGCAGTTACTCGATACACTACGAGCAGTACTTC. Its translation: CASSYSIHYEQYF.

This clone has more than one count but fewer than ten. The gene calls are TRBV2 and TRBJ2-5; 8 bases align to TRBD2. The CDR3 spans 16 residues. Germline CDR1 SNHLY, CDR2 FYNNEI. Trimming removed 2 bases from V and 3 bases from J; junction bases left unmatched: 8. Here the CDR3 DNA reads TGTGCCAGCAGTGAATGGTTAGCAGCGGGGGAAGAGACCCAGTACTTC. Translation: CASSEWLAAGEETQYF. Full variable domain (rest looked up from reference TRBV2 and TRBJ2-5): EPEVTQTPSHQVTQMGQEVILRCVPISNHLYFYWYRQILGQKVEFLVSFYNNEISEKSEIFDDQFSVERPDGSNFTLKIRSTKLEDSAMYFCASSEWLAAGEETQYFGPGTRLLVL.

This chain links TRBV6-5 with TRBJ2-3; D remains unclear. Per germline, CDR1 MNHEY and CDR2 SVGAGI. Trimming shortened V by 8 bases and J by 3 bases, and 6 bases separated the two germline ends. This CDR3 spans 11 amino acids. CDR3 DNA sequence: TGTGCCAGCGGGTTTACAGATACGCAGTATTTT. It is translated as CASGFTDTQYF.

The chain is built from TRBV7-3 and TRBJ2-3; no firm D call. Per germline, CDR1 SGHTA and CDR2 FQGTGA. Trimming removed 5 bases from V and 2 bases from J, with 11 bases in between. The CDR3 contains 14 residues. CDR3: CASSIGGDTDTQYF. DNA for the CDR3: TGTGCCAGCAGCATCGGCGGCGACACAGATACGCAGTATTTT.

The chain joins TRBV10-1 to TRBJ2-1; 7 bases are shared with TRBD1. The trim removed 5 bases at V and 9 bases at J, leaving 10 bases unmatched. Germline lookup yields CDR1 WNHNN and CDR2 SYGVQD (reference sequence). CDR3 length: 14 residues. CDR3 sequence (DNA): TGCGCCAGCAGTAGGGACAGCATTGAGGGTGAGCAGTTCTTC. It encodes CASSRDSIEGEQFF.

In its sample, this clone was seen once. This chain joins TRBV6-4 and TRBJ2-1; D remains unclear. Germline CDR1 is MRHNA and CDR2 is SNTAGT. This CDR3 has 15 amino acids. V gave up 2 bases and J gave up 6 bases, with 14 bases separating them. The CDR3 DNA reads TGTGCCAGCAGTGACACCTATAAGGGATTCAATGAGCAGTTCTTC. It translates to CASSDTYKGFNEQFF.

The chain employs TRBV5-1 and TRBJ2-1; D gene ambiguous. CDR3 length: 12 amino acids. Per the germline V gene, CDR1 is SGHRS and CDR2 is YFSETQ. Between the trimmed V and J ends, which lost 4 bases and 2 bases, there was a span of 4 bases. The CDR3 spells CASSAAYNEQFF. CDR3 coding DNA: TGCGCCAGCAGCGCCGCCTACAATGAGCAGTTCTTC.

The chain links TRBV11-2 to TRBJ1-1, with 8 bases fitting TRBD1. From germline, CDR1 is SGHAT and CDR2 FQNNGV. V was clipped by 0 bases and J by 12 bases; unmatched bases: 6. The CDR3 has 13 amino acids. CDR3 in amino acids: CASSLDLDRVSFF. The CDR3 DNA sequence: TGTGCCAGCAGCTTAGATCTGGACAGGGTTTCTTTCTTT. Together with reference TRBV11-2 and TRBJ1-1, the CDR3 gives the full variable domain: EAGVAQSPRYKIIEKRQSVAFWCNPISGHATLYWYQQILGQGPKLLIQFQNNGVVDDSQLPKDRFSAERLKGVDSTLKIQPAKLEDSAVYLCASSLDLDRVSFFGQGTRLTVV.

The sample holds one count of this clone. A much larger clone differs from this one at a single base, so this may be a read error. The same CDR3 arises from other DNA sequences in this sample as well. The rearrangement links TRBV28 to TRBJ1-2, with TRBD1 as a possible D gene (5 bases). V shed 2 bases and J shed 4 bases, with 8 bases lying between them. This CDR3 comprises 13 residues. The germline gives CDR1 MDHEN, CDR2 SYDVKM. This chain's CDR3 is CASSLQGAYGYTF. CDR3 nucleotide sequence: TGTGCCAGCAGTTTACAGGGTGCCTATGGCTACACCTTC.

This rearrangement joins TRBV27 to TRBJ2-2; D ambiguous. V lost 8 bases to trimming and J lost 0 bases, with 10 bases between them. Germline V gives CDR1 MNHEY, CDR2 SMNVEV (reference sequence). The CDR3 has 14 amino acids. The CDR3 sequence: CASRAFSNTGELFF. Written as DNA, the CDR3 is TGTGCCAGCCGAGCGTTTTCGAACACCGGGGAGCTGTTTTTT.

CDR3 DNA: TGTGCCAGCAGAATTGGGCCAGGAAGAATGGGCTACACCTTC. Amino acid sequence: CASRIGPGRMGYTF. The genes are TRBV5-4 and TRBJ1-2; unclear D gene. Looked up from germline, CDR1 is SGHNT and CDR2 is YYREEE (reference sequence). The CDR3 extends over 14 amino acids. V shed 5 bases and J shed 8 bases, with 19 bases lying between them.

This rearrangement joins TRBV19 to TRBJ2-1, with D perhaps TRBD2 (6 bases). The V and J ends lost 5 bases and 1 base respectively, with 12 bases between them. CDR1 is LNHDA, CDR2 SQIVND, per germline (reference sequence). The CDR3 is 15 residues long. CDR3 sequence reads: CASSPVGRSYNEQFF. The DNA for the CDR3 is TGTGCCAGTAGTCCCGTAGGGAGGTCCTACAATGAGCAGTTCTTC.

This chain uses TRBV29-1 with TRBJ2-7; D is uncertain. CDR1 is SQVTM, CDR2 ANQGSEA, per germline. The CDR3 runs 11 residues. Deletions cut 5 bases from V and 2 bases from J, with 7 bases between. The CDR3 loop is CSVRHTYEQYF. The CDR3, as DNA: TGCAGCGTTCGACATACCTACGAGCAGTACTTC.

The chain links TRBV28 to TRBJ1-1, with D hard to call. V was pared by 5 bases and J by 1 base, with 14 bases between. The CDR3 extends over 15 amino acids. The germline gives CDR1 MDHEN, CDR2 SYDVKM. The CDR3 bases are TGTGCCAGCAGTCAACTGACGGGAAAGAACACTGAAGCTTTCTTT. Its translation: CASSQLTGKNTEAFF.

This clone was detected once. The chain links TRBV5-1 to TRBJ1-4; 9 bases are a match to TRBD1. The CDR3 totals 13 residues. Losses at the gene ends were 3 bases for V and 8 bases for J; bases not matched to a gene: 2. Germline CDR1 reads SGHRS; CDR2 reads YFSETQ. CDR3 sequence (DNA): TGCGCCAGCAGCTACGGACAGGGGGAAAAACTGTTTTTT. This translates into CASSYGQGEKLFF.